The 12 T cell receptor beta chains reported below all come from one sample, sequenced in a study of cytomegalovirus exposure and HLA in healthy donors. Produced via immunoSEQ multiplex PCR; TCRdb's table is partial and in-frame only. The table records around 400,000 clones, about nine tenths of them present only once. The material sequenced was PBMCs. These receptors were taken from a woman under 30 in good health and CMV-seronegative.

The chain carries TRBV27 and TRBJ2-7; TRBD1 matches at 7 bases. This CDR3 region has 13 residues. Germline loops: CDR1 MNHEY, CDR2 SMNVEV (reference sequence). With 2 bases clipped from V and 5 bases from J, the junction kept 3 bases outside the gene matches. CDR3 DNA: TGTGCCAGCAGTTTAGACAGGGCCAACGAGCAGTACTTC. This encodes CASSLDRANEQYF.

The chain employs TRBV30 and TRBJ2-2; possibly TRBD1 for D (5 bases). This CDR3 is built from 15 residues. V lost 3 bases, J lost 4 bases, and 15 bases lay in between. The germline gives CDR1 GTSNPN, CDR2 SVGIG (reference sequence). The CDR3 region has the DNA TGTGCCTGGAGCAACCGGCAGGGCGGCACCGGGGAGCTGTTTTTT. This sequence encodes CAWSNRQGGTGELFF.

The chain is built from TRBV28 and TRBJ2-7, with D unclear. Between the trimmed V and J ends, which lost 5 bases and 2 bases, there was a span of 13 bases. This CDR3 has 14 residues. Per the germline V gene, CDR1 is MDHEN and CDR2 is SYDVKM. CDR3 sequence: CASSLRLVTYEQYF. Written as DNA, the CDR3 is TGTGCCAGCAGTCTCCGACTGGTGACCTACGAGCAGTACTTC.

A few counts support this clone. The CDR3 sequence is CASSSENYGYTF. CDR3 nucleotide sequence: TGTGCCAGCAGCTCGGAGAACTATGGCTACACCTTC. The gene calls are TRBV5-4 and TRBJ1-2; the D is unclear. CDR1 and CDR2 (germline): SGHNT, YYREEE (reference sequence). There are 12 residues in the CDR3. The ends were cut back, 3 bases at V and 2 bases at J, with 5 bases in the middle. Using reference TRBV5-4 and TRBJ1-2 for the parts outside the CDR3, the full variable domain is ETGVTQSPTHLIKTRGQQVTLRCSSQSGHNTVSWYQQALGQGPQFIFQYYREEENGRGNFPPRFSGLQFPNYSSELNVNALELDDSALYLCASSSENYGYTFGSGTRLTVV.

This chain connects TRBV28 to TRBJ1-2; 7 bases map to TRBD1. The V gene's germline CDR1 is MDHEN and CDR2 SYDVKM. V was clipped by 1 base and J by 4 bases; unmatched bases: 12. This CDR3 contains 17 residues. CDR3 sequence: CASSLFWSRGQGYGYTF. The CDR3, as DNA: TGTGCCAGCAGTTTATTTTGGTCGAGGGGGCAAGGCTATGGCTACACCTTC.

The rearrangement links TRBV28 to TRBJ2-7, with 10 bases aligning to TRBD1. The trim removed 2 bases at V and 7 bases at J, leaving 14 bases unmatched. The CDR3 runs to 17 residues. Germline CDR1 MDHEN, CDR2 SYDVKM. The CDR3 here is CASSLSLTGTGVSEQYF. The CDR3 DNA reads TGTGCCAGCAGTTTAAGTCTCACCGGGACAGGGGTATCAGAGCAGTACTTC.

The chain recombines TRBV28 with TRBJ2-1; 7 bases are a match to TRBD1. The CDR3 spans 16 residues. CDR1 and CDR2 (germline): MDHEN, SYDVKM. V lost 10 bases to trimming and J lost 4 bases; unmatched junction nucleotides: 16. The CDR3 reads CATPTPNGTDYNEQFF. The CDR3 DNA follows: TGTGCCACCCCCACCCCGAATGGGACAGATTACAATGAGCAGTTCTTC.

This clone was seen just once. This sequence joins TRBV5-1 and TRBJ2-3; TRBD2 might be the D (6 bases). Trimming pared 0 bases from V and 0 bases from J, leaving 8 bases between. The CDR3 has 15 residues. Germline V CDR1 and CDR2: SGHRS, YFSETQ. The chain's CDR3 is CASSLAAGSTDTQYF. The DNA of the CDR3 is TGCGCCAGCAGCTTGGCTGCGGGGAGCACAGATACGCAGTATTTT.

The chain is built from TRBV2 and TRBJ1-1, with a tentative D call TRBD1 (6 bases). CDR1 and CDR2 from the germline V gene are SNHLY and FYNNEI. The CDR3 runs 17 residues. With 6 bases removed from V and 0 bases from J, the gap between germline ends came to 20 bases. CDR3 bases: TGTGCCAGCAGGGAAAGAGGGGGGGATCGGATGAACACTGAAGCTTTCTTT. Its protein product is CASRERGGDRMNTEAFF.

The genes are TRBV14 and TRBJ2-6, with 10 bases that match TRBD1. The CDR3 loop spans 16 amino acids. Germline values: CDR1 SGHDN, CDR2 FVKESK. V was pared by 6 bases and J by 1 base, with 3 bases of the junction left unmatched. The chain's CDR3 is CASRSGQGSGANVLTF. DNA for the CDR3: TGTGCCAGCAGGTCGGGACAGGGGTCTGGGGCCAACGTCCTGACTTTC.

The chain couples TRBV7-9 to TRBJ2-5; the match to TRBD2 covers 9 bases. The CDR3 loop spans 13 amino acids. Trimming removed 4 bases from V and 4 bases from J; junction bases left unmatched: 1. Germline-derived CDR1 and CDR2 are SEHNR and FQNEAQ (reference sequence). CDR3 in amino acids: CASSWGLAETQYF. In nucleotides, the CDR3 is TGTGCCAGCAGCTGGGGACTAGCAGAGACCCAGTACTTC.

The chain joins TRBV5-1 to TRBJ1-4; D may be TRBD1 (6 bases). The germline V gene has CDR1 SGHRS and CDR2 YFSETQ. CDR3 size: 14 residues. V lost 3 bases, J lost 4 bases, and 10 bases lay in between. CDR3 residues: CASSSQGRNEKLFF. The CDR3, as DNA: TGCGCCAGCAGCTCTCAGGGGCGTAATGAAAAACTGTTTTTT.